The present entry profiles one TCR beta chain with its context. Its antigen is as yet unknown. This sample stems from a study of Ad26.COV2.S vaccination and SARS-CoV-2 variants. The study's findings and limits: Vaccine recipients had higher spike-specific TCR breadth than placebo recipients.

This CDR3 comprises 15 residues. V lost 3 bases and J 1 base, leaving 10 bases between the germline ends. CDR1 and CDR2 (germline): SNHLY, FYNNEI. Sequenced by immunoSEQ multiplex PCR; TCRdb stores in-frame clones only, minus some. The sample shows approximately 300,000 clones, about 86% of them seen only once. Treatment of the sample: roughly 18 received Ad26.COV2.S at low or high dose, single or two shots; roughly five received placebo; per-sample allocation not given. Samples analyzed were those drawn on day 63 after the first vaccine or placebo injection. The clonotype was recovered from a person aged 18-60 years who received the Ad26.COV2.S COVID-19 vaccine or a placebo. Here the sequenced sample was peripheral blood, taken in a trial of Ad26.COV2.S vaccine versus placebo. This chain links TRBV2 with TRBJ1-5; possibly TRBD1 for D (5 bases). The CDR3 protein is CASSEGPLSNQPQHF. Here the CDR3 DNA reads TGTGCCAGCAGTGAGGGACCCCTCAGCAATCAGCCCCAGCATTTT.